This paragraph reports one TCR beta chain. Its target is unknown. One heparinised draw, averaging about 0.11 L, was taken per donor. The sample belongs to a study of beta chain features in type 1 diabetes. Overall study results and limits: Within each of all four CD4+ subsets, Type 1 diabetes patients had TCRB CDR3s that were moderately but significantly shorter.

Every isolated RNA sample was fully reverse transcribed, so sequencing captured expressed TCRB transcripts. Measured with immunoSEQ multiplex PCR; TCRdb has only the in-frame clones, and not every one. This sample has around 300,000 clones, with 9.5% to 12% found just once. The receptor was isolated from a woman aged 30 to 39 in good health. Sequenced: naive CD4+ T cells from blood.

CDR3 bases: TGCGCCAGCAGTCGACACGGGAACACTGAAGCTTTCTTT. Its protein is CASSRHGNTEAFF. The chain employs TRBV5-1 and TRBJ1-1; D gene unclear. The germline V gene encodes CDR1 SGHRS and CDR2 YFSETQ. Trimming removed 5 bases at V and 1 base at J, with 9 bases between. The CDR3 totals 13 residues.